The 14 T cell receptor beta chains given below trace back to one sample, sequenced in a study of T cells in Graves' hyperthyroidism and ophthalmopathy. Regions amplified from RNA transcripts were the TCR beta CDR3 regions. HTBI primers were used for first-round RT-PCR of the TCR CDR3. TCRdb used MiXCR to reprocess the multiplex PCR reads, holding one entry per CDR3 protein. The table records about 380,000 distinct CDR3 sequences, approximately 17% of them present only once. Specimen: blood. These receptors all come from a man younger than 30 with Graves' ophthalmopathy.

The rearrangement uses TRBV9 and TRBJ2-5; a possible D gene is TRBD1 (6 bases). V lost 7 bases and J 5 bases, leaving 12 bases between the germline ends. Germline V gives CDR1 SGDLS, CDR2 YYNGEE. This CDR3 region has 12 residues. CDR3: CASGTSDETQYF. CDR3 bases: TGTGCCAGCGGGACATCCGACGAGACCCAGTACTTC.

This chain uses TRBV3-1 with TRBJ2-7; 8 bases are shared with TRBD2. J lost 6 bases, V lost 2 bases, and 6 bases had no gene match. Looked up from germline, CDR1 is LGHDT and CDR2 is YNNKEL (reference sequence). There are 14 residues in the CDR3. The CDR3 nucleotides read TGTGCCAGCAGCCAACCAGGCGGGGGGATCGAGCAGTACTTC. It is translated as CASSQPGGGIEQYF.

The rearrangement uses TRBV7-9 and TRBJ1-4; 9 positions agree with TRBD1. Germline CDR1 reads SEHNR; CDR2 reads FQNEAQ (reference sequence). The CDR3 runs to 15 residues. Germline trimming cut 4 bases from V and 8 bases from J; bases unmatched to any gene: 8. This CDR3 is CASSSPGQGREKLFF. The CDR3 DNA is TGTGCCAGCAGCTCCCCGGGACAGGGCCGGGAAAAACTGTTTTTT.

This clonotype occurred a few times. This sequence joins TRBV25-1 and TRBJ2-7; 8 bases match TRBD1. Unmatched junction bases numbered 6, after V lost 7 bases and J lost 7 bases. This CDR3 is 12 amino acids long. Germline V CDR1 and CDR2: MGHDK, SYGVNS. CDR3 in amino acids: CASTQGAGEQYF. In DNA, the CDR3 is TGTGCCAGCACGCAGGGGGCGGGGGAGCAGTACTTC.

This clonotype was counted a single time. The chain employs TRBV6-1 and TRBJ2-3; maybe TRBD2 (5 bases). This CDR3 comprises 16 residues. In germline, CDR1 is MNHNS, CDR2 SASEGT. The V end lost 4 bases, the J end lost 3 bases, and 17 bases lay between the germline ends. The CDR3 bases are TGTGCCAGCAGTGCACCCCCGGGGTCCCTTACAGATACGCAGTATTTT. Protein product: CASSAPPGSLTDTQYF.

This clonotype was detected many times. This chain uses TRBV6-1 with TRBJ2-7; the match to TRBD1 covers 9 bases. Germline V lookup: CDR1 MNHNS, CDR2 SASEGT. CDR3 length equals 15 residues. The V segment lost 6 bases and the J segment 2 bases; nucleotides outside the gene matches: 8. DNA of the CDR3: TGTGCCAGCAGGGTACAGGGGGCCCCCCCCTACGAGCAGTACTTC. Translated, it gives CASRVQGAPPYEQYF.

The V call is TRBV18, the J call TRBJ2-4; D gene ambiguous. The V end lost 3 bases, the J end lost 0 bases, and 9 bases lay between the germline ends. Germline V gene data show CDR1 as KGHSH and CDR2 as LQKENI. CDR3 length equals 15 residues. The CDR3 sequence: CASSPQQLAKNIQYF. The CDR3 nucleotides read TGTGCCAGCTCACCCCAACAACTAGCCAAAAACATTCAGTACTTC.

The V call is TRBV20-1, the J call TRBJ1-5; TRBD1 matches 8 bases. J lost 1 base, V lost 3 bases, and 5 bases had no gene match. Germline values: CDR1 DFQATT, CDR2 SNEGSKA (reference sequence). The CDR3 contains 15 residues. CDR3 sequence reads: CSARFQGASNQPQHF. DNA for the CDR3: TGCAGTGCTAGGTTCCAGGGGGCGAGCAATCAGCCCCAGCATTTT.

V and J are TRBV4-1 and TRBJ1-5; D is ambiguous. The V gene lost 1 base and the J gene lost 10 bases, with 8 bases spanning the gap. Germline CDR1 is MGHRA and CDR2 is YSYEKL. This CDR3 region has 12 residues. The CDR3 sequence: CASSQGLDPQHF. Here the CDR3 DNA reads TGCGCCAGCAGCCAAGGCCTGGACCCCCAGCATTTT.

J is TRBJ1-1 and V is TRBV5-5; D may be TRBD1 (5 bases). This CDR3 comprises 16 residues. The germline V gene has CDR1 SGHKS and CDR2 YYEKEE (reference sequence). Trimming removed 7 bases at V and 4 bases at J, with 23 bases between. CDR3 sequence reads: CASYRGLGQALTEAFF. The CDR3, as DNA: TGTGCCAGCTACCGGGGGTTGGGGCAGGCGCTCACTGAAGCTTTCTTT. Full variable domain (outside the CDR3, taken from reference TRBV5-5 and TRBJ1-1): DAGVTQSPTHLIKTRGQQVTLRCSPISGHKSVSWYQQVLGQGPQFIFQYYEKEERGRGNFPDRFSARQFPNYSSELNVNALLLGDSALYLCASYRGLGQALTEAFFGQGTRLTVV.

The J gene is TRBJ2-5, the V gene TRBV28, with TRBD2 matching 12 bases. V shed 6 bases and J 5 bases; nucleotides not matched to a gene: 4. Germline CDR1 MDHEN, CDR2 SYDVKM. The CDR3 has 14 residues. The CDR3 nucleotides read TGTGCCAGCAGACTAGCGGGGGGCTGGGAGACCCAGTACTTC. This encodes CASRLAGGWETQYF.

This clonotype was found many times. This rearrangement joins TRBV13 to TRBJ2-7, with 9 bases identical to TRBD1. V lost 4 bases, J lost 6 bases, and 7 bases stayed unmatched. CDR3 length: 14 residues. CDR1 is PRHDT, CDR2 FYEKMQ, per germline (reference sequence). CDR3 sequence (DNA): TGTGCCAGCAGCTCCAGGACAGGGGACAGCGAGCAGTACTTC. Protein: CASSSRTGDSEQYF.

In its sample, this clonotype was seen many times. This chain joins TRBV11-2 and TRBJ1-1; D remains unclear. V was trimmed by 1 base and J by 10 bases, leaving 13 bases between them. Germline CDR1 and CDR2: SGHAT and FQNNGV. The CDR3 contains 13 residues. CDR3 protein: CASSLGTAVGAFF. Here the CDR3 DNA reads TGTGCCAGCAGCTTAGGGACGGCGGTAGGAGCTTTCTTT.

This clonotype came up a few times. The chain carries TRBV5-1 and TRBJ1-2, with D possibly matching TRBD1 (6 bases). Germline V gene lookup returns CDR1 SGHRS and CDR2 YFSETQ. CDR3 length: 15 residues. V dropped 4 bases and J dropped 4 bases, with 17 bases sitting between them. The CDR3 spells CASSARTGSGYGYTF. The CDR3, as DNA: TGCGCCAGCAGCGCACGAACAGGGTCGGGCTATGGCTACACCTTC. The full variable domain, rest sourced from reference TRBV5-1 and TRBJ1-2, is KAGVTQTPRYLIKTRGQQVTLSCSPISGHRSVSWYQQTPGQGLQFLFEYFSETQRNKGNFPGRFSGRQFSNSRSEMNVSTLELGDSALYLCASSARTGSGYGYTFGSGTRLTVV.